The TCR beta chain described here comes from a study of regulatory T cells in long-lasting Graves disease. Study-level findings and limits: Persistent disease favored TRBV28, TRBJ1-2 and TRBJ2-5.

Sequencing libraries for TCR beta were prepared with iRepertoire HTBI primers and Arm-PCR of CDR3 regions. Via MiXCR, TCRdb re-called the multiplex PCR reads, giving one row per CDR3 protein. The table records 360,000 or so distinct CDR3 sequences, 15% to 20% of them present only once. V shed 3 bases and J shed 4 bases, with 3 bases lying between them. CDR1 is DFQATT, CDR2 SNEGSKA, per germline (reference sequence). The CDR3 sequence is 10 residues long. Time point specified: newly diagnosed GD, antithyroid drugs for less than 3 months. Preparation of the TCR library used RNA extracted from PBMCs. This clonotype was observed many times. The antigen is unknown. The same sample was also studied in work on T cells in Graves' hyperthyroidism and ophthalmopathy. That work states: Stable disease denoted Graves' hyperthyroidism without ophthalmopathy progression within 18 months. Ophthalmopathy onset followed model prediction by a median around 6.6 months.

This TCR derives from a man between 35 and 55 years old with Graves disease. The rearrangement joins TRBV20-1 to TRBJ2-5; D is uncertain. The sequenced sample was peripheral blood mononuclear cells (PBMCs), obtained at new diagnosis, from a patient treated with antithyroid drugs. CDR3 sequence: CSARPETQYF. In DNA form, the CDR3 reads TGCAGTGCTAGGCCAGAGACCCAGTACTTC.